Shown below are 13 T cell receptor beta chains from a single sample sequenced in a study of response to subunit inactivated influenza vaccine (dated by TCRdb to the late 2010s). Library generation was performed with RT-PCR. The data were produced on an Illumina HiSeq 2500. TCRdb trimmed the raw reads at Q25, called clones with MiXCR and kept productive beta chains. Rows with a matching CDR3 protein are joined into one entry that keeps the most common DNA and genes. The sample table lists about 780,000 distinct CDR3 sequences, approximately 17% of them with a count of one. Jointly, the top ten make up around 9.9% of the sample. Sequencing used PBMCs from blood, obtained 5 to 6 days after vaccination. These receptor sequences come from a man aged 45-60 years who received an inactivated influenza vaccine. Donor details come from another sample of the same person, matched by shared clones.

The gene calls are TRBV7-2 and TRBJ2-1; 7 bases are a match to TRBD2. The CDR3 totals 16 residues. V gave up 6 bases and J gave up 8 bases; unmatched junction bases: 16. The germline V gene has CDR1 SGHTA and CDR2 FQGNSA. In DNA form, the CDR3 reads TGTGCCAGCAGGTCCAATCGGGGGGAAGGAGGTTATGAGCAGTTCTTC. Translating it yields CASRSNRGEGGYEQFF.

This clonotype occurred a few times. V gene TRBV12-3 or TRBV12-4 combines with J gene TRBJ1-1; D is ambiguous. The V end was cut by 7 bases, the J end by 4 bases, with 10 bases between. CDR3 size: 12 residues. CDR3 loop: CASTQRVTEAFF. The CDR3 region has the DNA TGTGCCAGCACCCAACGTGTCACTGAAGCTTTCTTT.

The chain carries TRBV2 and TRBJ1-5, with D tentatively TRBD1 (5 bases). The CDR3 extends over 14 amino acids. V gave up 7 bases and J gave up 1 base, with 11 bases separating them. Per germline, CDR1 SNHLY and CDR2 FYNNEI. In nucleotides, the CDR3 is TGTGCCAGCAAGTCCGACAGAAGCAATCAGCCCCAGCATTTT. The encoded protein is CASKSDRSNQPQHF.

The chain's CDR3 is CSATILPSSYEQYF. For the CDR3, the DNA is TGCAGTGCTACAATACTTCCCAGCTCCTACGAGCAGTACTTC. The J gene is TRBJ2-7, the V gene TRBV20-1; D gene unclear. V shed 4 bases and J shed 0 bases, with 13 bases lying between them. Germline V lookup: CDR1 DFQATT, CDR2 SNEGSKA (reference sequence). The CDR3 sequence is 14 residues long.

This sequence joins TRBV11-1 and TRBJ2-6, with D possibly being TRBD2 (5 bases). The CDR3 consists of 18 residues. Trimming stripped 1 base from V and 1 base from J, with 14 bases between. CDR1 is SGHAT and CDR2 is FQDESV in the germline V gene (reference sequence). This chain's CDR3 is CASSLGTHEGSGANVLTF. CDR3 nucleotide sequence: TGTGCCAGCAGCTTAGGGACCCACGAGGGTTCTGGGGCCAACGTCCTGACTTTC.

This clonotype was seen more than once but under ten times. The gene calls are TRBV5-5 and TRBJ2-5; D unresolved. V lost 3 bases and J lost 4, with 10 bases in between. There are 13 residues in the CDR3. Looked up from germline, CDR1 is SGHKS and CDR2 is YYEKEE (reference sequence). The CDR3 DNA reads TGTGCCAGCAGCTCCACGGTCCCAGAGACCCAGTACTTC. Protein: CASSSTVPETQYF.

In this sample, this clonotype turned up a few times. The genes are TRBV20-1 and TRBJ1-5; 7 bases agree with TRBD1. Germline V lookup: CDR1 DFQATT, CDR2 SNEGSKA (reference sequence). This CDR3 region has 14 residues. V was pared by 6 bases and J by 6 bases, with 11 bases of the junction left unmatched. CDR3 loop: CSAHPGTVAQPQHF. DNA for the CDR3: TGCAGTGCACACCCTGGGACAGTAGCTCAGCCCCAGCATTTT.

A note on this clonotype: This may be a read error, as it is one base from a much larger clone. CDR3 amino acids: CATIRDPFGPVMEFF. The CDR3 DNA reads as TGTGCCACCATCAGAGATCCCTTTGGACCCGTCATGGAGTTCTTC. This chain links TRBV15 with TRBJ2-1; D is uncertain. CDR1 is LNHNV, CDR2 YYDKDF, per germline (reference sequence). The CDR3 is made up of 15 amino acids.

This clonotype was found a few times. The V gene is TRBV20-1, the J gene TRBJ2-5; D is unclear. The length of the CDR3 is 11 residues. The V and J ends lost 4 bases and 5 bases respectively, with 8 bases between them. The germline gives CDR1 DFQATT, CDR2 SNEGSKA (reference sequence). The CDR3 DNA reads TGCAGTGCTACCAAACGGGAGACCCAGTACTTC. Its protein product is CSATKRETQYF.

The V call is TRBV20-1, the J call TRBJ2-1; tentative D call: TRBD2 (6 bases). The CDR3 has 14 amino acids. V lost 5 bases and J 3 bases, leaving 14 bases between the germline ends. Germline V lookup: CDR1 DFQATT, CDR2 SNEGSKA (reference sequence). CDR3 sequence reads: CSALGGTYYNEQFF. In DNA, the CDR3 is TGCAGTGCTCTTGGCGGGACCTACTACAATGAGCAGTTCTTC.

The genes are TRBV4-3 and TRBJ2-2, with a tentative D call TRBD1 (5 bases). CDR1 and CDR2 from the germline V gene are LGHNA and YSLEER. This CDR3 spans 16 amino acids. V was cut by 1 base and J by 3 bases, with 12 bases left in between. The CDR3 DNA is TGCGCCAGCAGCCAAGCTGAAGGGGCCTACACCGGGGAGCTGTTTTTT. Its translation: CASSQAEGAYTGELFF.

This clonotype came up a few times. The gene calls are TRBV24-1 and TRBJ2-1; the D gene could be TRBD1 or TRBD2 (5 bases each). Germline assignment: CDR1 KGHDR and CDR2 SFDVKD. This CDR3 region has 16 residues. Trimming took off 6 bases at V and 0 bases at J, with 14 bases between the two ends. The CDR3 is CATSSGGRSSYNEQFF. CDR3 in DNA: TGTGCCACCAGTTCTGGGGGACGTAGCTCCTACAATGAGCAGTTCTTC.

The rearrangement uses TRBV6-1 and TRBJ2-1; no clear D gene. The CDR3 has 14 amino acids. V was cut by 7 bases and J by 7 bases, with 17 bases left in between. The germline gives CDR1 MNHNS, CDR2 SASEGT. The CDR3 sequence: CASKEGSGSNEQFF. In DNA, the CDR3 is TGTGCCAGCAAGGAAGGCTCCGGTTCGAATGAGCAGTTCTTC.